What follows are 6 T cell receptor beta chains derived from one specimen sequenced in a study of T-cell memory formation after mild COVID-19. TCRdb ran MiXCR on the 5' RACE reads and lists one entry per CDR3 protein. The table has 180,000 or so distinct CDR3 sequences, about a sixth seen once. Sequencing was carried out using PBMCs or a T cell subset sorted from them (not recorded which). The receptors shown here come from an adult woman who had mild COVID-19 (a few samples of this study predate the infection). Cell type and time point are not known.

A few counts support this clonotype. The gene calls are TRBV29-1 and TRBJ2-3; a weak D match, TRBD1 (7 bases). Germline assignment: CDR1 SQVTM and CDR2 ANQGSEA. The CDR3 covers 13 residues. V was cut by 8 bases and J by 6 bases, with 18 bases left in between. Written as DNA, the CDR3 is TGCAGCTCATACGGAGGGGGCCGTGATACGCAGTATTTT. This translates into CSSYGGGRDTQYF.

This clonotype has a handful of counts. The J gene is TRBJ2-5, the V gene TRBV9; a possible D gene is TRBD2 (5 bases). V was shortened by 0 bases and J by 5 bases, with 14 bases between the two germline ends. This CDR3 has 15 residues. The germline V gene encodes CDR1 SGDLS and CDR2 YYNGEE. Here the CDR3 DNA reads TGTGCCAGCAGCGTAGCGGTGGGAGTGGGGGAGACCCAGTACTTC. This gives the protein CASSVAVGVGETQYF.

The CDR3 loop reads CASSATVGQVEQYF. The CDR3 DNA sequence: TGTGCCAGCAGTGCGACGGTGGGCCAGGTCGAGCAGTACTTC. The chain couples TRBV12-3 or TRBV12-4 to TRBJ2-7; D is ambiguous. V lost 5 bases to trimming and J lost 6 bases, with 17 bases between them. The CDR3 is made up of 14 amino acids.

This chain joins TRBV5-1 and TRBJ1-1; D might be TRBD1 (5 bases). Germline lookup yields CDR1 SGHRS and CDR2 YFSETQ. The V end was cut by 2 bases, the J end by 0 bases, with 8 bases between. The CDR3 has 14 residues. The CDR3 here is CASSLQAMNTEAFF. The DNA of the CDR3 is TGCGCCAGCAGCTTACAGGCTATGAACACTGAAGCTTTCTTT.

The chain is built from TRBV14 and TRBJ2-5; 10 nucleotides match TRBD2. The CDR3 is 17 residues long. Trimming took 1 base from V and 5 from J; bases not matched to a gene: 10. In germline, CDR1 is SGHDN, CDR2 FVKESK. CDR3 in amino acids: CASSQVKSSGSHETQYF. The CDR3 DNA reads TGTGCCAGCAGCCAAGTAAAGTCTAGCGGGAGTCATGAGACCCAGTACTTC.

This clonotype was seen a single time. V and J are TRBV6-5 and TRBJ2-3; 7 bases agree with TRBD2. Germline V gives CDR1 MNHEY, CDR2 SVGAGI. The CDR3 consists of 16 residues. The J segment lost 3 bases and the V segment lost 6 bases, leaving 12 bases of the junction unmatched. In nucleotides, the CDR3 is TGTGCCAGCAGAGGCTTTCCTGGCGGGGGAACAGATACGCAGTATTTT. It yields the protein CASRGFPGGGTDTQYF.